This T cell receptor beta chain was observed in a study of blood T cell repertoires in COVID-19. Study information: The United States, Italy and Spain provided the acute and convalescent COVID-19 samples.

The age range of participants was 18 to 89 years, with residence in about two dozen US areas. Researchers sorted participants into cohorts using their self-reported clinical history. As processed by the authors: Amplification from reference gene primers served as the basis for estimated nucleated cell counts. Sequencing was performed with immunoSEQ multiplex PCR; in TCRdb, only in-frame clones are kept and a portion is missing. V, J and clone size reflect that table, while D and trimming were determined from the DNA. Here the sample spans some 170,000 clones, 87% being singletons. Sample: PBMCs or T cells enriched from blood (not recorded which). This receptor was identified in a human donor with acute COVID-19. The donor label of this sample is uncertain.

The chain's CDR3 is CASSFKDINTGELFF. The CDR3 DNA is TGTGCCAGCAGCTTCAAGGACATCAACACCGGGGAGCTGTTTTTT. The chain carries TRBV11-2 and TRBJ2-2; D is perhaps TRBD1 (5 bases). Germline V gives CDR1 SGHAT, CDR2 FQNNGV. CDR3 size: 15 residues. V lost 3 bases, J lost 2 bases, and 10 bases lay in between.